This T cell receptor beta chain derives from a study of shared clonotypes between healthy human individuals. The unsorted samples took tens of millions of PBMCs to get genomic DNA. Germline V gene sequence: CDR1 SEHNR, CDR2 FQNEAQ (reference sequence). The CDR3 is 17 residues long. The J segment lost 0 bases and the V segment lost 5 bases, leaving 9 bases of the junction unmatched. The study's findings and limits: How much donors shared clonotypes was expected to be affected by sequencing depth. The represented genetic and exposure-history diversity was limited by the small number of donors.

Per the original data handling: ImmunoSEQ output lacked quality scores and full-length reads, limiting matched filtering. TCRdb's table, derived via immunoSEQ multiplex PCR, lists solely in-frame clones and lacks some. The V and J calls and clone size were taken over from that table, and D and trimming were inferred from the DNA. The table shows about 450,000 clones, with around 80% occurring only once. Turning to this clone: Its target is unknown. At the DNA level, this CDR3 is encoded by other sequences in the same sample as well.

This sequence originates from a woman aged 40 to 50 in good health. Some clones in this sample may be carry-over from other donors' samples. The chain employs TRBV7-9 and TRBJ2-7; 11 nucleotides align to TRBD2. Sequencing was done on a sample of PBMCs. The CDR3 bases are TGTGCCAGCAGCGCCGGACTAGCGGGTACCAGCTCCTACGAGCAGTACTTC. Translation gives CASSAGLAGTSSYEQYF.